The clone carrying this T cell receptor beta chain was counted at least ten times. Axillary draining lymph nodes of breast cancer patients supplied the node samples. CDR3 length: 13 residues. V dropped 4 bases and J dropped 7 bases, with 14 bases sitting between them. Germline V gene data show CDR1 as DFQATT and CDR2 as SNEGSKA (reference sequence). The data are from a study of breast tumors, draining lymph nodes, adjacent tissues. A single record per CDR3 protein comes from TCRdb applying MiXCR to the multiplex PCR reads. Among about 140,000 distinct CDR3 sequences listed, around a third were seen once.

The sample taken for sequencing was axillary lymph node tissue. The gene calls are TRBV20-1 and TRBJ1-3; a possible D gene is TRBD1 (5 bases). This receptor was taken from a female donor with breast cancer. Some clones in this sample may be carry-over from other donors' samples. This CDR3 reads CSATSGEGNTIYF. The CDR3, as DNA: TGCAGTGCTACCTCGGGTGAGGGGAACACCATATATTTT.